This passage covers 17 T cell receptor beta chains from one sample sequenced in a study of blood T cell repertoires in COVID-19. Assay used: immunoSEQ multiplex PCR; TCRdb lists only in-frame clones, some missing. The sample includes roughly 80,000 clones, roughly 84% of them seen just once. Sequencing was done on a sample of peripheral blood. The receptor source for this set is a woman aged 65 to 85 with acute or convalescent COVID-19.

The chain uses TRBV11-2 and TRBJ2-1; D may be TRBD1 (5 bases). The CDR3 contains 14 residues. Per the germline V gene, CDR1 is SGHAT and CDR2 is FQNNGV. Trimming took 1 base from V and 8 from J, leaving 12 bases between them. The CDR3 DNA follows: TGTGCCAGCAGCTTAGGGGTGTTAGGGGATGAGCAGTTCTTC. Its protein product is CASSLGVLGDEQFF.

The V gene is TRBV5-6, the J gene TRBJ1-1; a weak D match, TRBD1 (6 bases). With 2 bases removed from V and 2 bases from J, the gap between germline ends came to 13 bases. This CDR3 spans 15 amino acids. Per the germline V gene, CDR1 is SGHDT and CDR2 is YYEEEE. CDR3 DNA: TGTGCCAGCAGCTTTTTGGACAGACCTAACACTGAAGCTTTCTTT. This codes for CASSFLDRPNTEAFF.

This chain joins TRBV5-1 and TRBJ1-1; 7 nucleotides agree with TRBD1. The trim removed 0 bases at V and 7 bases at J, leaving 12 bases unmatched. Germline assignment: CDR1 SGHRS and CDR2 YFSETQ. The CDR3 sequence is 16 residues long. CDR3 in DNA: TGCGCCAGCAGCTTGGGGGCAGGGGGAAACAACCTTGAAGCTTTCTTT. Amino acid sequence: CASSLGAGGNNLEAFF.

The chain is built from TRBV7-8 and TRBJ1-5; 9 bases align to TRBD1. Germline values: CDR1 SGHVS, CDR2 FQNEAQ. This CDR3 region has 16 residues. The V segment lost 2 bases and the J segment 6 bases; nucleotides outside the gene matches: 8. The CDR3 sequence is CASSLLPGQGSQPQHF. The CDR3 region has the DNA TGTGCCAGCAGCTTACTGCCCGGACAGGGGAGTCAGCCCCAGCATTTT.

The chain links TRBV7-9 to TRBJ2-1, with D tentatively TRBD2 (5 bases). V was trimmed by 5 bases and J by 0 bases, leaving 17 bases between them. The length of the CDR3 is 17 residues. Looked up from germline, CDR1 is SEHNR and CDR2 is FQNEAQ (reference sequence). The CDR3 nucleotides are TGTGCCAGCAGCCCGCCGGGTAGCGCCCTCTCCTACAATGAGCAGTTCTTC. Amino acid sequence: CASSPPGSALSYNEQFF.

This clone was seen a single time. The genes are TRBV7-2 and TRBJ1-6; D may be TRBD1 (5 bases). The CDR3 spans 15 residues. CDR1 is SGHTA and CDR2 is FQGNSA in the germline V gene. CDR3 DNA sequence: TGTGCGCGGGGGAGGTGGATCTGGGATAATTCACCCCTCCACTTT. Its translation is CARGRWIWDNSPLHF.

This chain joins TRBV5-4 and TRBJ1-3; D uncertain. This CDR3 spans 13 amino acids. Germline lookup yields CDR1 SGHNT and CDR2 YYREEE (reference sequence). Trimming stripped 3 bases from V and 11 bases from J, with 15 bases between. The CDR3 coding sequence is TGTGCCAGCAGCTGGCGGACGGAGGCCCCCATATATTTT. Amino acids: CASSWRTEAPIYF.

The CDR3 reads CASSLASGQGDYGYTF. The CDR3 DNA is TGTGCCAGCAGCTTAGCGAGCGGGCAGGGGGACTATGGCTACACCTTC. The chain couples TRBV7-9 to TRBJ1-2; 7 bases match TRBD1. Germline lookup yields CDR1 SEHNR and CDR2 FQNEAQ (reference sequence). V shed 0 bases, J shed 3 bases, and the junction held 7 bases outside the gene matches. CDR3 length: 16 amino acids.

The CDR3 region is CATSEGGGPHNEKLFF. The CDR3 region has the DNA TGTGCCACCAGTGAGGGCGGGGGCCCCCATAATGAAAAACTGTTTTTT. J is TRBJ1-4 and V is TRBV24-1, with D perhaps TRBD1 (6 bases). The CDR3 loop spans 16 amino acids. V lost 4 bases to trimming and J lost 4 bases, with 15 bases between them. Germline values: CDR1 KGHDR, CDR2 SFDVKD.

The chain couples TRBV5-1 to TRBJ2-6; D ambiguous. V shed 0 bases and J shed 6 bases, with 13 bases lying between them. CDR3 size: 16 residues. CDR1 SGHRS and CDR2 YFSETQ come from the germline V gene. The CDR3 sequence is CASSLAPGLQANVLTF. Here the CDR3 DNA reads TGCGCCAGCAGCTTGGCCCCGGGTCTCCAGGCCAACGTCCTGACTTTC.

The V gene is TRBV5-1, the J gene TRBJ1-6, with 7 bases fitting TRBD1. Germline V gives CDR1 SGHRS, CDR2 YFSETQ. The CDR3 extends over 17 amino acids. The V segment lost 3 bases and the J segment 5 bases; nucleotides outside the gene matches: 11. This chain's CDR3 is CASSSRTGRGDNSPLHF. The CDR3 bases are TGCGCCAGCAGCTCGCGGACAGGAAGGGGGGATAATTCACCCCTCCACTTT.

The V and J genes are TRBV5-1 and TRBJ1-1; 7 bases align to TRBD1. The germline V gene encodes CDR1 SGHRS and CDR2 YFSETQ. The V and J ends lost 0 bases and 8 bases, in that order; junction bases with no gene match: 7. The CDR3 has 14 residues. The CDR3 loop reads CASSLDRGNREAFF. CDR3 DNA sequence: TGCGCCAGCAGCTTGGACAGGGGCAACCGAGAAGCTTTCTTT.

The V and J genes are TRBV5-8 and TRBJ2-5; 9 bases align to TRBD1. Losses at the gene ends were 7 bases for V and 3 bases for J; bases not matched to a gene: 4. Germline V gene lookup returns CDR1 SGHTS and CDR2 YDEGEE. The length of the CDR3 is 13 residues. The CDR3 here is CASSRDREETQYF. The CDR3 bases are TGTGCCAGCTCCCGGGACAGGGAAGAGACCCAGTACTTC.

V and J are TRBV30 and TRBJ1-2; D is perhaps TRBD1 (6 bases). The V end was cut by 2 bases, the J end by 6 bases, with 10 bases between. The CDR3 loop spans 12 amino acids. Germline lookup yields CDR1 GTSNPN and CDR2 SVGIG (reference sequence). Written as DNA, the CDR3 is TGTGCCTGGAGTCGCGCAGGGGATGGCTACACCTTC. Translating it yields CAWSRAGDGYTF.

V is TRBV6-1 and J is TRBJ2-3; no reliable D call. Germline CDR1 reads MNHNS; CDR2 reads SASEGT. This CDR3 has 16 residues. The V end lost 0 bases, the J end lost 2 bases, and 12 bases lay between the germline ends. The CDR3 coding sequence is TGTGCCAGCAGTGAAGCGCTTCAACAGCCCACAGATACGCAGTATTTT. It yields the protein CASSEALQQPTDTQYF.

The V call is TRBV5-5, the J call TRBJ1-2; the match to TRBD1 covers 12 bases. The CDR3 extends over 17 amino acids. Germline loops: CDR1 SGHKS, CDR2 YYEKEE (reference sequence). The J segment lost 4 bases and the V segment lost 4 bases, leaving 11 bases of the junction unmatched. CDR3 bases: TGTGCCAGCAGCCCCTACGGGACAGGGGGCGGGTTCTATGGCTACACCTTC. As protein: CASSPYGTGGGFYGYTF.

This clone was detected only once. This chain connects TRBV18 to TRBJ1-1, with D maybe TRBD1 (5 bases). This CDR3 is 12 amino acids long. Germline V lookup: CDR1 KGHSH, CDR2 LQKENI. V lost 8 bases and J 7 bases, leaving 14 bases between the germline ends. The CDR3 loop reads CASAPYRGEAFF. DNA for the CDR3: TGTGCCAGCGCCCCTTATAGGGGTGAAGCTTTCTTT.